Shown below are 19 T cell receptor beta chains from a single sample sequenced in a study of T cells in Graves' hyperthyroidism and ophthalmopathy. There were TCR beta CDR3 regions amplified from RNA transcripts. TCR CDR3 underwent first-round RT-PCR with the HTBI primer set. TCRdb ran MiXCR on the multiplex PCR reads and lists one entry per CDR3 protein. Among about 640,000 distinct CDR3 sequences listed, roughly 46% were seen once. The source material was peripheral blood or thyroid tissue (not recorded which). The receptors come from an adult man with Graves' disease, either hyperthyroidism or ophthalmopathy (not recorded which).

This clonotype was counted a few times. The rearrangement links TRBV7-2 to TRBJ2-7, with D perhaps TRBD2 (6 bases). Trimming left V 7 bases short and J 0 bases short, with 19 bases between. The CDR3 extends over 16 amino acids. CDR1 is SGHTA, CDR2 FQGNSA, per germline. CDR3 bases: TGTGCCAGCACCGATAGAGGGACTTTTACCTCCTACGAGCAGTACTTC. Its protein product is CASTDRGTFTSYEQYF.

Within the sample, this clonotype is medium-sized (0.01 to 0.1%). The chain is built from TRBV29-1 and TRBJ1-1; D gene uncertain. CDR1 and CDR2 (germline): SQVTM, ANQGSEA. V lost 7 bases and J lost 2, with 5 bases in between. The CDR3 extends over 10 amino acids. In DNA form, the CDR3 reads TGCAGCGCGAAAAACACTGAAGCTTTCTTT. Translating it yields CSAKNTEAFF. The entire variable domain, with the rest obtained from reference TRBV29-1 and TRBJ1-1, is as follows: SAVISQKPSRDICQRGTSLTIQCQVDSQVTMMFWYRQQPGQSLTLIATANQGSEATYESGFVIDKFPISRPNLTFSTLTVSNMSPEDSSIYLCSAKNTEAFFGQGTRLTVV.

CDR3 loop: CASSLSGDGPSYEQYF. The CDR3 DNA is TGTGCCAGCAGTTTAAGCGGGGACGGACCATCCTACGAGCAGTACTTC. The rearrangement joins TRBV2 to TRBJ2-7; 7 bases align to TRBD2. Germline CDR1 and CDR2: SNHLY and FYNNEI. CDR3 length: 16 residues. After removal of 5 bases from V and 1 base from J, the junction contained 11 bases not matched to a gene.

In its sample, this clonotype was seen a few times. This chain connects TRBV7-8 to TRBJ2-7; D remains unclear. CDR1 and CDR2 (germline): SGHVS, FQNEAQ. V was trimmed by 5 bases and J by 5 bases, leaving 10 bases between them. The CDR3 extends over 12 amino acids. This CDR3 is CASSQDIHEQYF. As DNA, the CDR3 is TGTGCCAGCAGCCAAGATATCCACGAGCAGTACTTC.

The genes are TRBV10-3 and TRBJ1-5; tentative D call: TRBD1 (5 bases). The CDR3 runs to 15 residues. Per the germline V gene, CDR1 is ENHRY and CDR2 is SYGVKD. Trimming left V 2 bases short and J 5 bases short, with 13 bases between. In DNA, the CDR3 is TGTGCCATCAGTGAGCCATCGACAGCTGATCAGCCCCAGCATTTT. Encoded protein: CAISEPSTADQPQHF.

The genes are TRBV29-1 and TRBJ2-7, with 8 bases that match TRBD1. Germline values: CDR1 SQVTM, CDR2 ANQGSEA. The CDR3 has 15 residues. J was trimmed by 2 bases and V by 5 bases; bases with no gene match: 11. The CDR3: CSVTGTGVATYEQYF. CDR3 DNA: TGCAGCGTTACCGGGACAGGTGTGGCTACCTACGAGCAGTACTTC.

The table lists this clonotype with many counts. CDR3 in DNA: TGTGCCATCAGTGTTTCGGTCCTACCAAACTATGGCTACACCTTC. It codes for CAISVSVLPNYGYTF. The rearrangement uses TRBV10-3 and TRBJ1-2; no reliable D call. The V gene lost 4 bases and the J gene lost 2 bases, with 14 bases spanning the gap. The length of the CDR3 is 15 residues. The V gene's germline CDR1 is ENHRY and CDR2 SYGVKD.

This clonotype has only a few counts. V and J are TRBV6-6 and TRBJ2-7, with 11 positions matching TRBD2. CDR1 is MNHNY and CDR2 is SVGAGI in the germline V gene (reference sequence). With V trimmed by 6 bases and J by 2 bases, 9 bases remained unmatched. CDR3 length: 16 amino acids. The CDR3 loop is CASRRGLAGGPYEQYF. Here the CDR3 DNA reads TGTGCCAGCAGGAGGGGTCTAGCGGGGGGACCCTACGAGCAGTACTTC.

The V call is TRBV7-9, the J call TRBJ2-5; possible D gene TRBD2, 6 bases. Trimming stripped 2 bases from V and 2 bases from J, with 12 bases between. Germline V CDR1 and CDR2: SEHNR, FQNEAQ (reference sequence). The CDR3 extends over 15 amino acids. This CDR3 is CASSLKGGRQETQYF. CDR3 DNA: TGTGCCAGCAGCTTAAAGGGAGGACGACAAGAGACCCAGTACTTC.

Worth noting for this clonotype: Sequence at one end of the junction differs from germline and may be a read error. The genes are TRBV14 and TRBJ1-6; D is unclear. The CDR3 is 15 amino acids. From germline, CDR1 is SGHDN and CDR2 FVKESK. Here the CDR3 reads CASSPSGTANSSLHF. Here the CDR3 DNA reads TGTGCCAGCAGCCCTTCGGGCACAGCTAATTCATCCCTCCACTTT.

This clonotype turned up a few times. The CDR3 region is CASSMGGAGGNQPQHF. CDR3 in DNA: TGTGCCAGTAGTATGGGGGGGGCCGGGGGCAATCAGCCCCAGCATTTT. The chain is built from TRBV19 and TRBJ1-5, with a possible D match to TRBD1 (6 bases). CDR3 size: 16 residues. CDR1 is LNHDA, CDR2 SQIVND, per germline (reference sequence). V was pared by 3 bases and J by 2 bases, with 14 bases between. Combining the CDR3 with reference TRBV19 and TRBJ1-5 gives the whole variable domain DGGITQSPKYLFRKEGQNVTLSCEQNLNHDAMYWYRQDPGQGLRLIYYSQIVNDFQKGDIAEGYSVSREKKESFPLTVTSAQKNPTAFYLCASSMGGAGGNQPQHFGDGTRLSIL.

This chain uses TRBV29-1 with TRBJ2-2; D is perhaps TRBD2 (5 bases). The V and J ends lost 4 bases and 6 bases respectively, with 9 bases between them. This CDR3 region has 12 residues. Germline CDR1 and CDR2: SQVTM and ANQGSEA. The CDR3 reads CSVGRISGELFF. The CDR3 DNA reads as TGCAGCGTTGGGAGGATTTCCGGGGAGCTGTTTTTT.

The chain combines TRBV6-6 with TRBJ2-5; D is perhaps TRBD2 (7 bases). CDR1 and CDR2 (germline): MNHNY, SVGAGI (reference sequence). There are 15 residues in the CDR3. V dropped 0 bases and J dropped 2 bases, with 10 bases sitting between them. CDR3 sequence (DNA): TGTGCCAGCAGTTACTCCGGGGGGCGTCAAGAGACCCAGTACTTC. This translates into CASSYSGGRQETQYF.

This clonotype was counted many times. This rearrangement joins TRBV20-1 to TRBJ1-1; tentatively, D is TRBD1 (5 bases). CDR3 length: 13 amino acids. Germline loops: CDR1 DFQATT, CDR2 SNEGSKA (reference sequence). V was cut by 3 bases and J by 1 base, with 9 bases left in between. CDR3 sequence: CSASGGRNTEAFF. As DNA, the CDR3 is TGCAGTGCTAGTGGGGGGAGGAACACTGAAGCTTTCTTT.

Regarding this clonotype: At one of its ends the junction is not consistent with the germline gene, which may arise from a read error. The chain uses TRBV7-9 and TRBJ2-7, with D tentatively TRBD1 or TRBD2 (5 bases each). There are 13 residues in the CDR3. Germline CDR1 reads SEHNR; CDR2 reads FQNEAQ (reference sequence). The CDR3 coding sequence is TGTGCCAGCAGCTTATCAGGGACCTACGAGCAGTGCTTC. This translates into CASSLSGTYEQCF.

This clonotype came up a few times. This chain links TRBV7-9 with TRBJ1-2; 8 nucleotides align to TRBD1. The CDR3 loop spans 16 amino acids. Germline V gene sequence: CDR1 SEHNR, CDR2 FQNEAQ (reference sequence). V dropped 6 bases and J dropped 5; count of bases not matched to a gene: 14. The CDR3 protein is CASRDLLDRVWYGYTF. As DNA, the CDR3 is TGTGCCAGCAGAGACCTCCTGGACAGGGTTTGGTATGGCTACACCTTC.

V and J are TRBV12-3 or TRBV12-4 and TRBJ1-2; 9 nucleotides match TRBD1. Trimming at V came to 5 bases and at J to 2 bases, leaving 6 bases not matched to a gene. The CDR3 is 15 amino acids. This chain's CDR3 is CASSPLDRGNYGYTF. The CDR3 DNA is TGTGCCAGCAGTCCGTTAGACAGGGGGAACTATGGCTACACCTTC.

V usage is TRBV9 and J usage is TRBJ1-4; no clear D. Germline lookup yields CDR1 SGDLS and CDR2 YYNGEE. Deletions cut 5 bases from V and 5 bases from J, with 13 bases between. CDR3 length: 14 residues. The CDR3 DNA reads TGTGCCAGCAGTGCAGAAATGGCGAATGAAAAACTGTTTTTT. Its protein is CASSAEMANEKLFF.

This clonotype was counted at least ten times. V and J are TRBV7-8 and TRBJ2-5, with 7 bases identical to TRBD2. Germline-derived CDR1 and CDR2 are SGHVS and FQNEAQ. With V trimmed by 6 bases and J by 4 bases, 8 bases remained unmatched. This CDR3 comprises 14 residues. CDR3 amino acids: CASSLLAGAETQYF. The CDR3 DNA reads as TGTGCCAGCAGTCTTCTGGCGGGAGCAGAGACCCAGTACTTC. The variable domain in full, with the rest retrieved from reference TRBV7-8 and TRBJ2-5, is GAGVSQSPRYKVAKRGQDVALRCDPISGHVSLFWYQQALGQGPEFLTYFQNEAQLDKSGLPSDRFFAERPEGSVSTLKIQRTQQEDSAVYLCASSLLAGAETQYFGPGTRLLVL.